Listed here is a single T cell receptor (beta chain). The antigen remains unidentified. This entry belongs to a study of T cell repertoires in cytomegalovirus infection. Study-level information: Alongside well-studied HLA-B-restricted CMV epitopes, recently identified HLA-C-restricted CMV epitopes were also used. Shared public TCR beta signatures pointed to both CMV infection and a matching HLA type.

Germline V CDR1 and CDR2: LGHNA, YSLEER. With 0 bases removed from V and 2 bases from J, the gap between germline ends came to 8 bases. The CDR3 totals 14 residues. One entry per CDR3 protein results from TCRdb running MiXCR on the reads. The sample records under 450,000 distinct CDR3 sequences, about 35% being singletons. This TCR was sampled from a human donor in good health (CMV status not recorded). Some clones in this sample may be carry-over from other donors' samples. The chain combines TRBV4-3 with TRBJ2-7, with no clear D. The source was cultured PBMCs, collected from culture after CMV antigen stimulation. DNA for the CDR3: TGCGCCAGCAGCCAAGAATCCACAGCCTACGAGCAGTACTTC. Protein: CASSQESTAYEQYF.